This T cell receptor beta chain was recovered during a study of Tregs in tolerant kidney transplant recipients. Findings of the study overall: Validation in larger populations is needed because few patients were studied. Biological reproducibility was not directly addressed in this study.

For this clone: Antigen specificity is unknown.

Trimming removed 4 bases from V and 5 bases from J; junction bases left unmatched: 11. The CDR3 is 15 amino acids. Per germline, CDR1 SGHRS and CDR2 YFSETQ. Clones were sequenced by immunoSEQ multiplex PCR, and TCRdb holds only the in-frame ones, with some missing. Altogether fewer than 20,000 clones are present, approximately 85% being singletons, with the ten largest covering 2% to 2.5%. CD4+CD25+CD127- Tregs, CD4+CD25- non-Tregs, CD4 and CD8 cells were sorted. Thawed PBMCs were rested overnight at 37°C with around 180 IU/ml IL-2 before regulatory T cell sorting. The chain couples TRBV5-1 to TRBJ2-5, with 7 bases matching TRBD1. Source material: Tregs from blood. The TCR was taken from a human donor in good health. The CDR3 reads CASSIGTVVPETQYF. In DNA form, the CDR3 reads TGCGCCAGCAGCATAGGGACAGTTGTCCCTGAGACCCAGTACTTC.